The rows below give T cell receptor beta chains drawn from one sample of a study of CD8+ T cells in alopecia areata. Sequencing was performed with immunoSEQ multiplex PCR; in TCRdb, only in-frame clones are kept and a portion is missing. Here the sample spans 64,000 or so clones, around 45% being singletons. The sequences come from CD8+ T cells sorted from blood, collected at roughly week 38, from a patient treated with tofacitinib. These receptors were obtained from a human donor with alopecia areata. Each CDR3 is given without its conserved first and last residue.

j_call,v_call,cdr3_aa
TRBJ1-5,TRBV27,ASSLGAGYQPQH
TRBJ1-5,TRBV11-3,ASTGFRLNQPQH
TRBJ2-3,TRBV4-1,ASSQGPTDTQY
TRBJ1-2,TRBV9,ASSLGDRGADGYT
TRBJ2-5,TRBV29-1,SVEGLGETQY
TRBJ2-2,TRBV29-1,SVASSGAPKELF
TRBJ1-5,TRBV2,ASSDFTNQPQH
TRBJ2-2,TRBV27,ASTPEASGRSGELF
TRBJ2-5,TRBV9,ASSSGQFQETQY
TRBJ2-7,TRBV30,AWSVMTFPYEQY
TRBJ2-1,TRBV4-1,ASSQALGSNEQF
TRBJ2-5,TRBV29-1,SVEGPGGRGFRETQY
TRBJ2-1,TRBV6-6,ASSYGRPNEQF
TRBJ1-1,TRBV19,AITGGTEAF
TRBJ1-1,TRBV29-1,STHVNTEAF
TRBJ1-5,TRBV4-1,ASSQGRDRQPQH
TRBJ2-2,TRBV25-1,ASRAGGDAGELF
TRBJ2-3,TRBV7-9,ASSLGKVGKATDTQY
TRBJ2-5,TRBV4-1,ASSQGRTSGTETQY
TRBJ1-2,TRBV6-1,ASSEMGGYGYT
TRBJ2-1,TRBV4-1,ASSQGGGSSYNEQF
TRBJ2-7,TRBV4-1,ASSQLPTSGRAGEQY
TRBJ2-7,TRBV12-5,ASGFSAYEQY
TRBJ2-1,TRBV19,ASSITTPNEQF
TRBJ2-1,TRBV29-1,SVETLRDSSYNEQF
TRBJ2-7,TRBV11-2,ASSQRLAGAEQY
TRBJ1-1,TRBV29-1,SSDAGVGEAF
TRBJ2-1,TRBV27,ASRVGDYEQF